Listed here are 24 T cell receptor beta chains from one sample, sequenced in a study of cytomegalovirus exposure and HLA in healthy donors. Assay: immunoSEQ multiplex PCR; the TCRdb copy retains only in-frame clones and omits some. In the table there are around 300,000 clones, nearly 90% of which are singletons. The sample consisted of PBMCs. The receptors shown here come from a man aged 25-45 years in good health and CMV-seronegative.

This clone was seen only a few times. The chain couples TRBV4-2 to TRBJ2-7; 9 positions match TRBD1. CDR3 length: 14 residues. V lost 2 bases, J lost 5 bases, and 4 bases stayed unmatched. Per germline, CDR1 LGHNA and CDR2 YNFKEQ. The CDR3 is CASSQRTGGHEQYF. In DNA, the CDR3 is TGTGCCAGCAGCCAACGCACAGGGGGCCACGAGCAGTACTTC.

The J gene is TRBJ2-2, the V gene TRBV5-6, with D possibly matching TRBD1 (6 bases). V was clipped by 4 bases and J by 3 bases, with 16 bases between them. This CDR3 region has 16 residues. Germline-derived CDR1 and CDR2 are SGHDT and YYEEEE. The CDR3: CASSGRAGAYTGELFF. For the CDR3, the DNA is TGTGCCAGCAGCGGTCGGGCAGGGGCCTACACCGGGGAGCTGTTTTTT.

The V gene is TRBV11-3, the J gene TRBJ2-5; no clear D. CDR1 is SGHNT, CDR2 YENEEA, per germline. Trimming removed 1 base from V and 2 bases from J, with 5 bases in between. This CDR3 region has 13 residues. The CDR3 DNA reads as TGTGCCAGCAGCTTAGTCCGGCAAGAGACCCAGTACTTC. Translation gives CASSLVRQETQYF.

The chain has TRBV6-6 and TRBJ1-2; D remains unclear. V lost 5 bases, J lost 3 bases, and 7 bases lay in between. Germline CDR1 is MNHNY and CDR2 is SVGAGI (reference sequence). The CDR3 consists of 12 residues. CDR3: CASSHRDYGYTF. DNA for the CDR3: TGTGCCAGCAGTCACCGGGACTATGGCTACACCTTC.

This chain links TRBV6-5 with TRBJ1-5; D might be TRBD1 (6 bases). CDR1 and CDR2 (germline): MNHEY, SVGAGI. Trimming took 8 bases from V and 4 from J, leaving 15 bases between them. CDR3 length: 14 amino acids. CDR3 region: CASHPQGWNQPQHF. In nucleotides, the CDR3 is TGTGCCAGCCACCCTCAGGGGTGGAATCAGCCCCAGCATTTT.

V gene TRBV11-2 combines with J gene TRBJ2-1; D perhaps matches TRBD2 (7 bases). CDR1 is SGHAT, CDR2 FQNNGV, per germline. The CDR3 is 14 amino acids. The V gene lost 1 base and the J gene lost 6 bases, with 10 bases spanning the gap. CDR3 coding DNA: TGTGCCAGCAGCTTAGTCGGGGGGCCCAATGAGCAGTTCTTC. This encodes CASSLVGGPNEQFF.

The genes are TRBV7-2 and TRBJ1-1; weak D call: TRBD1 (6 bases). CDR3 length equals 13 residues. With 4 bases removed from V and 4 bases from J, the gap between germline ends came to 10 bases. CDR1 SGHTA and CDR2 FQGNSA come from the germline V gene. The CDR3 sequence is CASSSQGFTEAFF. The DNA of the CDR3 is TGTGCCAGCAGCTCTCAGGGGTTCACTGAAGCTTTCTTT.

The chain uses TRBV5-1 and TRBJ2-7, with D possibly matching TRBD1 (6 bases). Trimming removed 4 bases from V and 2 bases from J, with 10 bases in between. The CDR3 is 13 residues long. Germline V gene sequence: CDR1 SGHRS, CDR2 YFSETQ. The chain's CDR3 is CASSTTGPYEQYF. The CDR3 coding sequence is TGCGCCAGCAGCACGACAGGTCCCTACGAGCAGTACTTC.

This sequence joins TRBV7-9 and TRBJ1-3, with a possible D match to TRBD1 (5 bases). V was cut by 7 bases and J by 0 bases, with 22 bases left in between. This CDR3 is 18 amino acids long. The germline gives CDR1 SEHNR, CDR2 FQNEAQ (reference sequence). The CDR3 bases are TGTGCCAGCACTCAAAGGGAGGTTGGGACCCTCTCTGGAAACACCATATATTTT. Translation gives CASTQREVGTLSGNTIYF.

The chain couples TRBV7-2 to TRBJ1-2; D call uncertain. Germline V gives CDR1 SGHTA, CDR2 FQGNSA. Between the trimmed V and J ends, which lost 9 bases and 0 bases, there was a span of 20 bases. CDR3 length equals 16 residues. In DNA form, the CDR3 reads TGTGCCAGTTCCTTGGGCAGATTGACCACTAACTATGGCTACACCTTC. Protein product: CASSLGRLTTNYGYTF.

The chain carries TRBV2 and TRBJ2-1; D remains ambiguous. This CDR3 region has 11 residues. The V end lost 6 bases, the J end lost 9 bases, and 9 bases lay between the germline ends. The germline gives CDR1 SNHLY, CDR2 FYNNEI. The CDR3 spells CASSEMSEQFF. DNA for the CDR3: TGTGCCAGCAGCGAAATGAGTGAGCAGTTCTTC.

The rearrangement uses TRBV7-9 and TRBJ2-1, with D maybe TRBD2 (6 bases). Germline CDR1 SEHNR, CDR2 FQNEAQ (reference sequence). The CDR3 has 14 residues. Deletions cut 4 bases from V and 7 bases from J, with 14 bases between. CDR3 nucleotides: TGTGCCAGCAGCTCCTTTTCGGGGGAAAATGAGCAGTTCTTC. Translation: CASSSFSGENEQFF.

The chain is built from TRBV7-8 and TRBJ1-5; 7 bases agree with TRBD1. The CDR3 contains 16 residues. The germline V gene encodes CDR1 SGHVS and CDR2 FQNEAQ. V lost 8 bases to trimming and J lost 1 base; unmatched junction nucleotides: 11. CDR3 loop: CASYHEPGQSNQPQHF. CDR3 DNA: TGTGCCAGCTACCACGAACCGGGACAGAGCAATCAGCCCCAGCATTTT.

This clone came up once. The chain employs TRBV6-6 and TRBJ1-2, with D perhaps matching TRBD1 (6 bases). Between the trimmed V and J ends, which lost 6 bases and 5 bases, there was a span of 19 bases. There are 15 residues in the CDR3. Per the germline V gene, CDR1 is MNHNY and CDR2 is SVGAGI (reference sequence). CDR3 protein: CASSVKAGTLYGYTF. CDR3 DNA: TGTGCCAGCAGCGTAAAAGCCGGGACACTTTATGGCTACACCTTC.

The chain has TRBV9 and TRBJ1-1; 7 nucleotides align to TRBD1. This CDR3 is built from 13 residues. The germline CDR1 and CDR2 sequences are SGDLS and YYNGEE. After removal of 0 bases from V and 4 bases from J, the junction contained 0 bases not matched to a gene. The CDR3 spells CASSVGTGTEAFF. CDR3 sequence (DNA): TGTGCCAGCAGCGTAGGGACAGGCACTGAAGCTTTCTTT.

V is TRBV10-3 and J is TRBJ2-2; D is ambiguous. Looked up from germline, CDR1 is ENHRY and CDR2 is SYGVKD. CDR3 length equals 14 residues. Deletions cut 5 bases from V and 5 bases from J, with 12 bases between. Written as DNA, the CDR3 is TGTGCCATCAGTCAACCATACTCTACCGGGGAGCTGTTTTTT. Translation gives CAISQPYSTGELFF.

The chain joins TRBV2 to TRBJ1-4; 9 bases match TRBD1. This CDR3 is built from 13 residues. Germline V gene sequence: CDR1 SNHLY, CDR2 FYNNEI. The V and J ends lost 6 bases and 7 bases, in that order; junction bases with no gene match: 3. The CDR3 protein is CASRVTGGEKLFF. The DNA for the CDR3 is TGTGCCAGCAGGGTGACAGGGGGTGAAAAACTGTTTTTT.

The chain recombines TRBV18 with TRBJ2-7; 7 bases line up with TRBD1. The CDR3 runs 15 residues. Unmatched junction bases numbered 6, after V lost 2 bases and J lost 2 bases. Germline loops: CDR1 KGHSH, CDR2 LQKENI. The CDR3 loop reads CASSPRGQSTYEQYF. CDR3 nucleotide sequence: TGTGCCAGCTCACCAAGGGGACAGTCAACCTACGAGCAGTACTTC.

The J gene is TRBJ2-2, the V gene TRBV4-1, with TRBD1 identical over 8 bases. Trimming removed 4 bases from V and 2 bases from J; junction bases left unmatched: 6. The CDR3 loop spans 16 amino acids. Germline values: CDR1 MGHRA, CDR2 YSYEKL. The CDR3 is CASSRVGQGNTGELFF. CDR3 DNA: TGCGCCAGCAGCCGCGTCGGACAGGGCAACACCGGGGAGCTGTTTTTT.

As for this clone: The sample has other DNA sequences that encode this CDR3 too. The V gene is TRBV18, the J gene TRBJ1-4, with D possibly matching TRBD1 (6 bases). Per the germline V gene, CDR1 is KGHSH and CDR2 is LQKENI. V gave up 3 bases and J gave up 3 bases, with 8 bases separating them. This CDR3 has 14 residues. The CDR3 reads CASSPTGPNEKLFF. For the CDR3, the DNA is TGTGCCAGCTCACCGACAGGACCTAATGAAAAACTGTTTTTT.

The chain joins TRBV7-2 to TRBJ2-5; 8 bases match TRBD1. Germline V gene sequence: CDR1 SGHTA, CDR2 FQGNSA. V lost 0 bases to trimming and J lost 2 bases; unmatched junction nucleotides: 8. This CDR3 has 17 amino acids. This CDR3 reads CASSLAAMRTGQETQYF. DNA of the CDR3: TGTGCCAGCAGCTTAGCCGCAATGAGGACAGGGCAAGAGACCCAGTACTTC.

This CDR3 is CASSLASTGMSYNEQFF. The CDR3 coding sequence is TGCGCCAGCAGCTTGGCCTCGACAGGGATGTCCTACAATGAGCAGTTCTTC. This rearrangement joins TRBV5-1 to TRBJ2-1; 7 bases align to TRBD1. CDR1 and CDR2 (germline): SGHRS, YFSETQ. The CDR3 sequence is 17 residues long. J was trimmed by 1 base and V by 0 bases; bases with no gene match: 7. Full variable domain (outside the CDR3, taken from reference TRBV5-1 and TRBJ2-1): KAGVTQTPRYLIKTRGQQVTLSCSPISGHRSVSWYQQTPGQGLQFLFEYFSETQRNKGNFPGRFSGRQFSNSRSEMNVSTLELGDSALYLCASSLASTGMSYNEQFFGPGTRLTVL.

The J gene is TRBJ1-1, the V gene TRBV14; D gene ambiguous. This CDR3 is built from 15 residues. Germline CDR1 reads SGHDN; CDR2 reads FVKESK. V lost 1 base and J 2 bases, leaving 11 bases between the germline ends. The CDR3 is CASSQVYTLNTEAFF. Here the CDR3 DNA reads TGTGCCAGCAGCCAAGTTTACACCTTAAACACTGAAGCTTTCTTT.

The J gene is TRBJ1-1, the V gene TRBV7-9; 9 bases match TRBD1. This CDR3 comprises 14 residues. Germline CDR1 reads SEHNR; CDR2 reads FQNEAQ (reference sequence). J was trimmed by 3 bases and V by 4 bases; bases with no gene match: 3. CDR3 in amino acids: CASSSGQGYTEAFF. CDR3 nucleotide sequence: TGTGCCAGCAGCTCGGGACAGGGTTACACTGAAGCTTTCTTT.